This TCR beta chain was profiled in a study of T cell responses to AZD1222 COVID-19 vaccine. This clone was seen a single time. Its antigen is not known. Study-level points and caveats: Spike-specific TCRs gained breadth and depth after people received two AZD1222 doses.

The protocol was immunoSEQ multiplex PCR, while the TCRdb copy is restricted to in-frame clones and leaves out a portion. The top ten clones hold about 3.3% of a sample with approximately 150,000 clones, about 93% of them seen once. This CDR3 contains 11 residues. V was cut by 4 bases and J by 5 bases, with 8 bases left in between. Per germline, CDR1 GTSNPN and CDR2 SVGIG (reference sequence). The clonotype originates from an adult who received the AZD1222 COVID-19 vaccine. This sample comprised peripheral blood, obtained 28 days after the second AZD1222 dose. This chain connects TRBV30 to TRBJ1-2; D gene unclear. CDR3 in amino acids: CAWTRGYGYTF. The CDR3 DNA follows: TGTGCCTGGACCCGGGGATATGGCTACACCTTC.